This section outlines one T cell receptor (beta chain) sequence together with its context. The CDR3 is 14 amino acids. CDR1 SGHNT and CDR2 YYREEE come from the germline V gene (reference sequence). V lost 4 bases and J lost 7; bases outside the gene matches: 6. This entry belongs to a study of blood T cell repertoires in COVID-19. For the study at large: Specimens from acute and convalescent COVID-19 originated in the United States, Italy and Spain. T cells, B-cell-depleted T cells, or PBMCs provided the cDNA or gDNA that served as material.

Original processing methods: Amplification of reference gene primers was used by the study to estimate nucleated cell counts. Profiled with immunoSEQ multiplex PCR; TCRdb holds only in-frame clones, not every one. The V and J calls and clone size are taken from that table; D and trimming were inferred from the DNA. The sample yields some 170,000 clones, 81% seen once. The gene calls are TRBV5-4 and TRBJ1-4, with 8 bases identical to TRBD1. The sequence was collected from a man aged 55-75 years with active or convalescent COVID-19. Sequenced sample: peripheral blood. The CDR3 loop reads CASSRGTGTEKLFF. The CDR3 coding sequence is TGTGCCAGCAGCCGCGGGACAGGAACTGAAAAACTGTTTTTT.